The rows below give T cell receptor beta chains drawn from one sample of a study of blood T cell repertoires in COVID-19. Only in-frame clones appear in the TCRdb table, and some are missing; sequencing was by immunoSEQ multiplex PCR. The table records about 35,000 clones, about 85% of them present only once. The source material was peripheral blood. These receptors were taken from a man in his sixties with active or convalescent COVID-19. Both conserved end residues are part of each CDR3. A D gene is named only where the DNA matches it firmly. Not every row has a clone size; where given, it reads once, few, many or a size class.

J,V,size,D,DNA,CDR3
TRBJ1-1,TRBV12-3/TRBV12-4,NA,NA,TGTGCCAGCAATCAAGGGGGGAACACTGAAGCTTTCTTT,CASNQGGNTEAFF
TRBJ2-6,TRBV14,NA,NA,TGTGCCAGCAGCCCGTTGGCAGGGAGGTCCTCTGGGGCCAACGTCCTGACTTTC,CASSPLAGRSSGANVLTF
TRBJ1-3,TRBV3-1/TRBV3-2,NA,NA,TGTGCCAGCAGCCAGACTTCCGTTGCAGTCAACACCATATATTTT,CASSQTSVAVNTIYF
TRBJ2-5,TRBV3-1/TRBV3-2,NA,TRBD2,TGTGCCAGCAGCCCCGTGGGGTCAGCGGGGGTCCCTTTCGGGGCCCAGTACTTC,CASSPVGSAGVPFGAQYF
TRBJ1-3,TRBV30,NA,NA,TGTGCCTGGAGTTTGTTAGGAAACACCATATATTTT,CAWSLLGNTIYF
TRBJ2-3,TRBV5-4,NA,TRBD1,TGTGCCAGCAGCTACCTACAGGGGAGCACAGATACGCAGTATTTT,CASSYLQGSTDTQYF
TRBJ2-1,TRBV4-2,NA,TRBD2,TGTGCCAGCAGCCACACCGGGACTAGCGCCAGGAATGAGCAGTTCTTC,CASSHTGTSARNEQFF
TRBJ1-2,TRBV19,NA,TRBD1,TGTGCCAGTAGTGCCGACAGGGGGCGCGACGATGGCTACACCTTC,CASSADRGRDDGYTF
TRBJ2-1,TRBV7-2,NA,NA,TGTGCCAGCAGCTCGCGGTTGTCCTACAATGAGCAGTTCTTC,CASSSRLSYNEQFF
TRBJ2-3,TRBV12-3/TRBV12-4,NA,NA,TGTGCCAGCAGTTTGCGAGGGCTATCGCAGTATTTT,CASSLRGLSQYF
TRBJ1-2,TRBV6-1,NA,NA,TGTGCCAGCAGTGACAGGATCTATGGCTACACCTTC,CASSDRIYGYTF
TRBJ2-1,TRBV6-1,NA,TRBD2,TGTGCCAGCAGGGAAGGACTAGCCACCTACAATGAGCAGTTCTTC,CASREGLATYNEQFF
TRBJ2-1,TRBV15,NA,TRBD2,TGTGCCACCAGCAGAGAAACACCGGGACTAGCGGGGGACAATGAGCAGTTCTTC,CATSRETPGLAGDNEQFF
TRBJ1-6,TRBV19,NA,NA,TGTGCCAGTAGTTACCGGGACAACAAGAATAAGATGGCACCCCTCCACTTT,CASSYRDNKNKMAPLHF
TRBJ1-4,TRBV14,once,TRBD1,TGTGCCAGCAGCCAAGTTGACAGGGTGGGTGAAAAACTGTTTTTT,CASSQVDRVGEKLFF